A selection of T cell receptor beta chains follows, all from one sample in a study of OX40 agonist ivuxolimab in advanced cancers. TCRdb's copy holds only in-frame clones and misses some; the assay was immunoSEQ multiplex PCR. Here the sample spans about 110,000 clones, approximately 89% being singletons. The source was CD4+ or CD8+ T cells sorted from blood, collected in a trial of the OX40 agonist ivuxolimab. The receptors were sampled from an adult with an advanced solid tumor such as melanoma, head and neck, liver or kidney cancer. Each CDR3 is given with its conserved first and last residue. Fields, in order: J gene, V gene, D gene, clone size, CDR3 protein, CDR3 DNA. A D gene is named only where the DNA matches it firmly. The size field is filled for only some rows; it gives once, few, many or a size class.

>TRBJ2-5|TRBV5-5|.|.
CASSPLTGRTGETQYF
TGTGCCAGCAGCCCGTTGACTGGACGCACAGGGGAGACCCAGTACTTC
>TRBJ2-3|TRBV7-9|TRBD2|.
CASPPSGVATDTQYF
TGTGCCAGCCCCCCTAGCGGGGTCGCCACAGATACGCAGTATTTT
>TRBJ2-3|TRBV5-4|TRBD2|.
CASSPGGLAGADTQYF
TGTGCCAGCAGCCCCGGGGGACTAGCGGGGGCAGATACGCAGTATTTT
>TRBJ1-5|TRBV6-1|.|.
CASSEAPGHWRSNQPQHF
TGTGCCAGCAGTGAAGCCCCGGGCCATTGGCGGAGCAATCAGCCCCAGCATTTT
>TRBJ2-4|TRBV30|TRBD2|.
CAWSGGSGRWAKNIQYF
TGTGCCTGGAGTGGGGGTAGCGGGAGGTGGGCCAAAAACATTCAGTACTTC
>TRBJ2-1|TRBV5-4|TRBD2|.
CASSLASGSANEQFF
TGTGCCAGCAGCTTGGCTAGCGGGAGTGCGAATGAGCAGTTCTTC
>TRBJ2-1|TRBV5-4|TRBD1|.
CASSLVTGDNEQFF
TGTGCCAGCAGCTTGGTGACAGGGGACAATGAGCAGTTCTTC
>TRBJ2-2|TRBV19|.|.
CASSIFRDLDTGELFF
TGTGCCAGTAGTATCTTCCGGGATTTAGACACCGGGGAGCTGTTTTTT
>TRBJ2-6|TRBV2|.|.
CASSEWSSGANVLTF
TGTGCCAGCAGTGAGTGGAGCTCTGGGGCCAACGTCCTGACTTTC
>TRBJ2-1|TRBV19|.|once
CASSIGGYEQFF
TGTGCCAGTAGTATTGGTGGGTATGAGCAGTTCTTC
>TRBJ2-3|TRBV5-4|.|.
CASSQTSSSSDTQYF
TGTGCCAGCAGCCAGACTAGTTCCTCCTCAGATACGCAGTATTTT
>TRBJ1-2|TRBV15|TRBD1|.
CATSRDRTGGRYGYTF
TGTGCCACCAGCAGAGACCGGACAGGGGGTCGGTATGGCTACACCTTC
>TRBJ1-3|TRBV30|.|few
CAWTGNSGNTIYF
TGTGCCTGGACAGGCAACTCTGGAAACACCATATATTTT
>TRBJ1-4|TRBV25-1|TRBD1|.
CASSARGQAYGEKLFF
TGTGCCAGCAGTGCCAGAGGACAGGCGTACGGAGAAAAACTGTTTTTT
>TRBJ2-7|TRBV7-2|.|.
CASSLVRNTLSYEQYF
TGTGCCAGCAGCTTAGTACGAAACACGCTCTCCTACGAGCAGTACTTC
>TRBJ1-2|TRBV5-1|.|.
CASSLDGEANYGYTF
TGCGCCAGCAGCTTGGATGGAGAAGCTAACTATGGCTACACCTTC
>TRBJ2-2|TRBV5-1|.|.
CASGASWTNTGELFF
TGCGCCAGCGGGGCTAGTTGGACGAACACCGGGGAGCTGTTTTTT
>TRBJ1-5|TRBV5-6|TRBD1|.
CASSLRGFKIQPQHF
TGTGCCAGCAGCCTCAGGGGGTTTAAGATTCAGCCCCAGCATTTT
>TRBJ2-1|TRBV7-3|.|once
CASSFSGASYNEQFF
TGTGCCAGCAGCTTCTCGGGGGCGTCATACAATGAGCAGTTCTTC
>TRBJ1-6|TRBV19|.|few
CASSTTGNRSPLHF
TGTGCCAGTAGTACAACAGGGAATAGGTCACCCCTCCACTTT
>TRBJ2-1|TRBV5-4|.|.
CASSPRGPQRDEQFF
TGTGCCAGCAGCCCGCGGGGACCACAACGCGATGAGCAGTTCTTC
>TRBJ1-3|TRBV6-1|.|.
CASSVAPYPGNTIYF
TGTGCCAGCAGTGTAGCCCCCTACCCCGGAAACACCATATATTTT
>TRBJ2-1|TRBV7-9|.|.
CASSAAGGPTGREQFF
TGTGCCAGCAGCGCCGCCGGCGGGCCAACAGGACGTGAGCAGTTCTTC
>TRBJ1-2|TRBV30|.|.
CAWSVLGYGYTF
TGTGCCTGGAGTGTACTAGGCTATGGCTACACCTTC
>TRBJ2-5|TRBV27|.|.
CASRTSRQYQETQYF
TGTGCCAGCAGAACCTCCAGACAGTACCAAGAGACCCAGTACTTC
>TRBJ2-2|TRBV2|.|few
CASSAQGTKNTGELFF
TGTGCCAGCAGTGCCCAAGGGACGAAGAACACCGGGGAGCTGTTTTTT
>TRBJ1-5|TRBV18|TRBD1|.
CASSMDRGTQPQHF
TGTGCCAGCTCAATGGACAGGGGCACCCAGCCCCAGCATTTT
>TRBJ2-5|TRBV9|TRBD1|.
CASGVTGGNQETQYF
TGTGCCAGCGGAGTGACAGGGGGTAACCAAGAGACCCAGTACTTC